Each of the 21 T cell receptor beta chains below was sequenced from the same sample in a study of blood T cell repertoires in COVID-19. Using immunoSEQ multiplex PCR, the repertoire was profiled, and TCRdb retains in-frame clones only, with some absent. The sample records approximately 130,000 clones, less than 90% being singletons. The source material was PBMCs or T cells enriched from blood (not recorded which). These receptors came from a man younger than 45 who had recovered from COVID-19.

V usage is TRBV6-4 and J usage is TRBJ2-6; D possibly corresponds to TRBD1 (5 bases). The length of the CDR3 is 14 residues. The germline V and J ends were trimmed by 3 bases and 4 bases, with 7 bases remaining between them. Germline V CDR1 and CDR2: MRHNA, SNTAGT. CDR3 nucleotide sequence: TGTGCCAGCAGTGATGGGGCCGGGGCCAACGTCCTGACTTTC. Protein: CASSDGAGANVLTF.

The V and J genes are TRBV19 and TRBJ2-3, with a possible D match to TRBD1 (6 bases). Germline-derived CDR1 and CDR2 are LNHDA and SQIVND (reference sequence). With 4 bases removed from V and 2 bases from J, the gap between germline ends came to 16 bases. This CDR3 comprises 16 residues. Here the CDR3 DNA reads TGTGCCAGTAGTAGGGGGCCGAACCTATTCACAGATACGCAGTATTTT. This translates into CASSRGPNLFTDTQYF.

This clone was observed a handful of times. The chain combines TRBV6-1 with TRBJ2-5; 8 bases are a match to TRBD2. CDR3 size: 15 residues. With 3 bases clipped from V and 0 bases from J, the junction kept 3 bases outside the gene matches. Germline V gene lookup returns CDR1 MNHNS and CDR2 SASEGT. CDR3 in amino acids: CASSEIGGDQETQYF. In nucleotides, the CDR3 is TGTGCCAGCAGTGAGATCGGGGGGGACCAAGAGACCCAGTACTTC.

The chain couples TRBV25-1 to TRBJ1-1; D call uncertain. Trimming shortened V by 1 base and J by 7 bases, and 13 bases separated the two germline ends. The length of the CDR3 is 14 residues. Germline CDR1 is MGHDK and CDR2 is SYGVNS. As DNA, the CDR3 is TGTGCCAGCAGTGAATCGGGGTTTACGGGTGAAGCTTTCTTT. Its protein product is CASSESGFTGEAFF.

This clone showed up just once. The chain has TRBV7-9 and TRBJ1-2; TRBD1 agrees at 7 bases. The CDR3 loop spans 16 amino acids. V was clipped by 3 bases and J by 7 bases; unmatched bases: 14. The germline V gene has CDR1 SEHNR and CDR2 FQNEAQ (reference sequence). The CDR3 sequence: CASSFLTGMTIGGYTF. CDR3 nucleotides: TGTGCCAGCAGCTTCTTGACAGGGATGACTATTGGTGGCTACACCTTC.

The rearrangement joins TRBV3-1 (or the pseudogene TRBV3-2) to TRBJ2-1; TRBD2 aligns across 9 bases. The V gene end was trimmed by 1 base and the J gene end by 6 bases; junction bases not matched to a gene: 7. CDR3 length: 16 amino acids. Germline V gives CDR1 LGHDT, CDR2 YNNKEL (reference sequence). CDR3 DNA: TGTGCCAGCAGCCAAGCCCTAGCGGGAATCCGCAATGAGCAGTTCTTC. Protein sequence: CASSQALAGIRNEQFF.

This clone appeared once. The V call is TRBV11-2, the J call TRBJ2-7; 9 bases are a match to TRBD1. The germline V gene has CDR1 SGHAT and CDR2 FQNNGV. The ends lost 1 base at V and 2 bases at J; junction bases unmatched: 6. The CDR3 contains 16 residues. CDR3 residues: CASSLGRTGDTYEQYF. Here the CDR3 DNA reads TGTGCCAGCAGCTTAGGGCGGACAGGGGATACCTACGAGCAGTACTTC.

This clone was observed a handful of times. The V gene is TRBV7-9, the J gene TRBJ2-1; TRBD2 agrees at 12 bases. The CDR3 extends over 15 amino acids. Germline CDR1 SEHNR, CDR2 FQNEAQ (reference sequence). The junction had 8 bases not matched to a gene; V was cut back by 5 bases and J by 9 bases. The DNA of the CDR3 is TGTGCCAGCAGCCCACGGACTAGCGGGGTTGGTGAGCAGTTCTTC. Amino acid sequence: CASSPRTSGVGEQFF.

The V gene is TRBV11-3, the J gene TRBJ2-1, with TRBD2 matching 10 bases. J was trimmed by 8 bases and V by 2 bases; bases with no gene match: 9. The CDR3 extends over 16 amino acids. Germline V gene sequence: CDR1 SGHNT, CDR2 YENEEA. The CDR3 region is CASSLYTSGVGDEQFF. The CDR3 coding sequence is TGTGCCAGCAGCTTATATACTAGCGGGGTTGGGGATGAGCAGTTCTTC. The variable domain in full, with the rest retrieved from reference TRBV11-3 and TRBJ2-1, is EAGVVQSPRYKIIEKKQPVAFWCNPISGHNTLYWYLQNLGQGPELLIRYENEEAVDDSQLPKDRFSAERLKGVDSTLKIQPAELGDSAVYLCASSLYTSGVGDEQFFGPGTRLTVL.

CDR3 nucleotide sequence: TGTGCCAGCAGCGGACAGGGGGCGAACACCGGGGAGCTGTTTTTT. It is translated as CASSGQGANTGELFF. This chain connects TRBV9 to TRBJ2-2; 9 bases fit TRBD1. Losses at the gene ends were 3 bases for V and 0 bases for J; bases not matched to a gene: 0. The CDR3 loop spans 15 amino acids. CDR1 SGDLS and CDR2 YYNGEE come from the germline V gene.

This rearrangement joins TRBV5-1 to TRBJ1-3, with 10 bases aligning to TRBD1. The CDR3 length is 16 residues. The V segment lost 4 bases and the J segment 0 bases; nucleotides outside the gene matches: 4. Germline assignment: CDR1 SGHRS and CDR2 YFSETQ. As DNA, the CDR3 is TGCGCCAGCAGCCAATGGACAGGGGGCTCTGGAAACACCATATATTTT. Translation gives CASSQWTGGSGNTIYF. The full variable domain, rest sourced from reference TRBV5-1 and TRBJ1-3, is KAGVTQTPRYLIKTRGQQVTLSCSPISGHRSVSWYQQTPGQGLQFLFEYFSETQRNKGNFPGRFSGRQFSNSRSEMNVSTLELGDSALYLCASSQWTGGSGNTIYFGEGSWLTVV.

The chain links TRBV6-5 to TRBJ2-1; 10 nucleotides align to TRBD2. Germline assignment: CDR1 MNHEY and CDR2 SVGAGI. The J segment lost 4 bases and the V segment lost 4 bases, leaving 7 bases of the junction unmatched. The CDR3 loop spans 16 amino acids. CDR3 sequence (DNA): TGTGCCAGCAGTTCGGTTGGACTAGCGGCTTACAATGAGCAGTTCTTC. Protein sequence: CASSSVGLAAYNEQFF.

This clone has a handful of counts. V is TRBV18 and J is TRBJ2-1; D remains ambiguous. The CDR3 runs to 14 residues. CDR1 and CDR2 (germline): KGHSH, LQKENI. The V and J ends lost 3 bases and 7 bases respectively, with 13 bases between them. This CDR3 is CASSPPPGWNEQFF. The CDR3 bases are TGTGCCAGCTCACCCCCCCCAGGCTGGAATGAGCAGTTCTTC. Full variable domain (remainder filled in from reference TRBV18 and TRBJ2-1): NAGVMQNPRHLVRRRGQEARLRCSPMKGHSHVYWYRQLPEEGLKFMVYLQKENIIDESGMPKERFSAEFPKEGPSILRIQQVVRGDSAAYFCASSPPPGWNEQFFGPGTRLTVL.

The rearrangement uses TRBV18 and TRBJ2-1, with 9 nucleotides matching TRBD1. Germline V lookup: CDR1 KGHSH, CDR2 LQKENI. The length of the CDR3 is 15 residues. V trimming: 2 bases; J trimming: 4 bases; junction bases outside the gene matches: 3. CDR3 loop: CASSPTGQGYNEQFF. The CDR3 nucleotides read TGTGCCAGCTCACCAACGGGACAGGGATACAATGAGCAGTTCTTC.

V usage is TRBV6-1 and J usage is TRBJ2-3, with D unresolved. V was shortened by 2 bases and J by 2 bases, with 8 bases between the two germline ends. The CDR3 extends over 14 amino acids. Germline V CDR1 and CDR2: MNHNS, SASEGT. CDR3 sequence reads: CASSERRHTDTQYF. CDR3 sequence (DNA): TGTGCCAGCAGTGAACGGCGGCACACAGATACGCAGTATTTT.

This chain links TRBV2 with TRBJ1-2; 7 nucleotides match TRBD1. V was clipped by 11 bases and J by 5 bases; unmatched bases: 8. The CDR3 spans 12 residues. The germline gives CDR1 SNHLY, CDR2 FYNNEI. CDR3 DNA sequence: TGTGCCGGCCGACAGGGAATTTATGGCTACACCTTC. It encodes CAGRQGIYGYTF.

This chain links TRBV24-1 with TRBJ2-1, with D possibly being TRBD1 (7 bases). The CDR3 loop spans 14 amino acids. V was shortened by 3 bases and J by 10 bases, with 15 bases between the two germline ends. CDR1 is KGHDR and CDR2 is SFDVKD in the germline V gene. The CDR3 spells CATSDTLRGEEQFF. In DNA, the CDR3 is TGTGCCACCAGTGATACCCTCAGGGGGGAAGAGCAGTTCTTC.

V usage is TRBV5-4 and J usage is TRBJ1-2, with TRBD1 matching 7 bases. Looked up from germline, CDR1 is SGHNT and CDR2 is YYREEE (reference sequence). V lost 0 bases to trimming and J lost 0 bases; unmatched junction nucleotides: 2. This CDR3 is 15 amino acids long. CDR3 in DNA: TGTGCCAGCAGCTTGGTGGGGACAGCTAACTATGGCTACACCTTC. Its protein product is CASSLVGTANYGYTF.

The CDR3 DNA follows: TGTGCCAGCAGTACCGACTCTACTGGGGCCAACGTCCTGACTTTC. It encodes CASSTDSTGANVLTF. The chain recombines TRBV2 with TRBJ2-6; D is uncertain. Germline lookup yields CDR1 SNHLY and CDR2 FYNNEI. V was trimmed by 5 bases and J by 2 bases, leaving 10 bases between them. The CDR3 contains 15 residues. The whole variable domain, filled in from reference TRBV2 and TRBJ2-6, reads EPEVTQTPSHQVTQMGQEVILRCVPISNHLYFYWYRQILGQKVEFLVSFYNNEISEKSEIFDDQFSVERPDGSNFTLKIRSTKLEDSAMYFCASSTDSTGANVLTFGAGSRLTVL.

V and J are TRBV14 and TRBJ2-2, with 7 bases that match TRBD1. The CDR3 consists of 16 residues. V shed 0 bases and J 6 bases; nucleotides not matched to a gene: 7. From germline, CDR1 is SGHDN and CDR2 FVKESK. The CDR3 is CASSQEDRSYAGELFF. The CDR3 nucleotides are TGTGCCAGCAGCCAAGAGGACAGGTCGTACGCCGGGGAGCTGTTTTTT.

This clone came up a few times. This chain uses TRBV14 with TRBJ1-2; TRBD1 matches 9 bases. This CDR3 contains 15 residues. After removal of 4 bases from V and 4 bases from J, the junction contained 7 bases not matched to a gene. Germline lookup yields CDR1 SGHDN and CDR2 FVKESK. The CDR3 nucleotides are TGTGCCAGCAGCCCGCTGACAGGGGGGGGCTATGGCTACACCTTC. It yields the protein CASSPLTGGGYGYTF.